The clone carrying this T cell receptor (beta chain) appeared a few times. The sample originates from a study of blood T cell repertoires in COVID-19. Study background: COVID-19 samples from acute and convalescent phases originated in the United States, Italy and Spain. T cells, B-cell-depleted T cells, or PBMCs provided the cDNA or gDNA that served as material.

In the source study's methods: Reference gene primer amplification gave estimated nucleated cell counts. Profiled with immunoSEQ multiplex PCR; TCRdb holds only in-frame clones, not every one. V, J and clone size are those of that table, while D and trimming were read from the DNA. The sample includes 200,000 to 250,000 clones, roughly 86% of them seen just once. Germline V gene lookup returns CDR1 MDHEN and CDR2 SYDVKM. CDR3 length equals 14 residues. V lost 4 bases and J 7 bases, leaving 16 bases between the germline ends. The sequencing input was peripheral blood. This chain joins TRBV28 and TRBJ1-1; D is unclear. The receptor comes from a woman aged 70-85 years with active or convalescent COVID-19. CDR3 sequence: CASSSSLQTFEAFF. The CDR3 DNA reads TGTGCCAGCAGTTCCTCATTACAGACCTTTGAAGCTTTCTTT.